These 17 T cell receptor beta chains share one sample of origin, sequenced in a study of T-cell reconstitution after alpha-beta-depleted transplantation in children. Preparation of the TCRbeta library involved a method that used unique molecular identifiers. TCRdb recomputed calls from the PCR reads with MiXCR, one row per CDR3 protein. This table holds about 580,000 distinct CDR3 sequences, 23% found once. This specimen was PBMCs, mostly from graft donor cells, taken 360 days after TCRalphabeta/CD19-depleted stem cell transplant. The receptors derive from a boy under three years old who had a stem cell transplant for acute myeloid leukemia, so the T cells may come from the graft donor.

This clonotype was counted at least ten times. The genes are TRBV12-3 or TRBV12-4 and TRBJ2-1, with 7 bases lining up with TRBD1. CDR3 length: 15 residues. The ends lost 6 bases at V and 0 bases at J; junction bases unmatched: 5. DNA of the CDR3: TGTGCCAGCAGCCCCCGGGACAGCTCCTACAATGAGCAGTTCTTC. Translated, it gives CASSPRDSSYNEQFF.

This clonotype was counted only a few times. The chain has TRBV6-5 and TRBJ2-3; maybe TRBD2 (5 bases). V lost 2 bases to trimming and J lost 0 bases, with 9 bases between them. CDR3 length equals 15 residues. Germline assignment: CDR1 MNHEY and CDR2 SVGAGI. Written as DNA, the CDR3 is TGTGCCAGCAGTTACCAGAGGACTAGCACAGATACGCAGTATTTT. Translating it yields CASSYQRTSTDTQYF.

Many counts were recorded for this clonotype. This chain connects TRBV20-1 to TRBJ2-1, with 7 positions matching TRBD1. The V and J ends lost 5 bases and 2 bases, in that order; junction bases with no gene match: 6. Germline-derived CDR1 and CDR2 are DFQATT and SNEGSKA (reference sequence). The CDR3 runs 14 residues. The CDR3 spells CSALRQGTYNEQFF. CDR3 nucleotides: TGCAGTGCTCTTCGACAGGGAACCTACAATGAGCAGTTCTTC.

Regarding this clonotype: A read error may explain this, as a much larger clone is one base away. Likely a read error: the CDR3 ends without its conserved phenylalanine or tryptophan. The V call is TRBV5-1, the J call TRBJ1-4, with 7 bases identical to TRBD1. This CDR3 region has 14 residues. J gave up 7 bases and V 0 bases, and 3 bases lay outside the gene matches. CDR1 is SGHRS, CDR2 YFSETQ, per germline. CDR3 amino acids: CASSLEAGGEKLFC. As DNA, the CDR3 is TGCGCCAGCAGCTTGGAGGCAGGGGGTGAAAAACTGTTTTGT.

The chain is built from TRBV6-1 and TRBJ2-2; 7 nucleotides match TRBD2. Per germline, CDR1 MNHNS and CDR2 SASEGT. The CDR3 sequence is 13 residues long. The ends lost 10 bases at V and 1 base at J; junction bases unmatched: 3. The CDR3 sequence: CATKRGNTGELFF. The CDR3 nucleotides read TGTGCCACCAAGCGGGGGAACACCGGGGAGCTGTTTTTT.

The rearrangement uses TRBV7-9 and TRBJ2-1; 9 bases align to TRBD2. The V and J ends lost 4 bases and 6 bases, in that order; junction bases with no gene match: 7. The CDR3 has 15 residues. The germline V gene encodes CDR1 SEHNR and CDR2 FQNEAQ (reference sequence). CDR3 sequence reads: CASSSPSTSGNEQFF. DNA of the CDR3: TGTGCCAGCAGCTCCCCATCGACTAGCGGCAATGAGCAGTTCTTC.

The rearrangement links TRBV6-1 to TRBJ2-2; TRBD2 aligns across 13 bases. Germline V CDR1 and CDR2: MNHNS, SASEGT. The CDR3 loop spans 20 amino acids. Unmatched junction bases numbered 15, after V lost 4 bases and J lost 4 bases. The CDR3 DNA follows: TGTGCCAGCAGTGCGAACTTAGGACTAGCGGGGGCCCCGGCCACCGGGGAGCTGTTTTTT. Translating it yields CASSANLGLAGAPATGELFF.

In this sample, this clonotype turned up a few times. J is TRBJ2-5 and V is TRBV7-2; 8 nucleotides line up with TRBD2. The CDR3 length is 15 residues. Germline lookup yields CDR1 SGHTA and CDR2 FQGNSA. With V trimmed by 3 bases and J by 0 bases, 3 bases remained unmatched. CDR3 nucleotide sequence: TGTGCCAGCAGCTTCGGGACTAGTAACCAAGAGACCCAGTACTTC. This translates into CASSFGTSNQETQYF.

The chain carries TRBV28 and TRBJ2-3; 9 bases map to TRBD2. This CDR3 has 15 amino acids. With V trimmed by 5 bases and J by 2 bases, 5 bases remained unmatched. Looked up from germline, CDR1 is MDHEN and CDR2 is SYDVKM. The CDR3 DNA sequence: TGTGCCAGCAGTCCGCGGGGGGGCTTCACAGATACGCAGTATTTT. This codes for CASSPRGGFTDTQYF.

This clonotype was seen more than once but under ten times. The chain employs TRBV12-3 or TRBV12-4 and TRBJ2-1; the D is unclear. V lost 6 bases, J lost 6 bases, and 18 bases lay in between. This CDR3 has 15 amino acids. The chain's CDR3 is CASSFPLSSGNEQFF. The CDR3, as DNA: TGTGCCAGCAGCTTCCCTCTTAGTTCGGGCAATGAGCAGTTCTTC.

This clonotype was counted between two and nine times. At one end, the junction sequence differs from germline, possibly due to a read error. This chain uses TRBV12-3 or TRBV12-4 with TRBJ2-3, with 7 positions matching TRBD1. The CDR3 has 15 residues. The chain's CDR3 is CASSPLPGTAKRSIF. The CDR3 nucleotides are TGTGCCAGCAGCCCCCTCCCCGGGACAGCGAAGCGCAGTATTTTT.

This chain uses TRBV25-1 with TRBJ2-7; 8 bases line up with TRBD1. Trimming removed 2 bases from V and 2 bases from J; junction bases left unmatched: 2. CDR3 length: 14 amino acids. Germline CDR1 MGHDK, CDR2 SYGVNS. The CDR3 DNA follows: TGTGCCAGCAGTGAAGGGACAGGAGCCTACGAGCAGTACTTC. It yields the protein CASSEGTGAYEQYF.

This clonotype showed up just a few times. The rearrangement uses TRBV29-1 and TRBJ1-5; 8 bases are a match to TRBD1. Unmatched junction bases numbered 8, after V lost 2 bases and J lost 5 bases. The CDR3 has 15 amino acids. Germline V lookup: CDR1 SQVTM, CDR2 ANQGSEA. DNA of the CDR3: TGCAGCGTTGAAAAAGCAGGGGGCGGTGATCAGCCCCAGCATTTT. It encodes CSVEKAGGGDQPQHF.

The table lists this clonotype with a few counts. This chain uses TRBV20-1 with TRBJ1-6; perhaps TRBD1 as D (6 bases). Germline loops: CDR1 DFQATT, CDR2 SNEGSKA (reference sequence). Trimming shortened V by 3 bases and J by 15 bases, and 24 bases separated the two germline ends. The CDR3 covers 15 residues. CDR3 in DNA: TGCAGTGCTAGCCCTGACCGGGACACTCCGATGGGCCTCCACTTT. Its translation is CSASPDRDTPMGLHF.

Worth noting for this clonotype: Germline is not matched at one junction end, which may reflect a read error. V usage is TRBV6-5 and J usage is TRBJ1-4, with D perhaps matching TRBD1 (5 bases). The CDR3 runs to 15 residues. Germline V lookup: CDR1 MNHEY, CDR2 SVGAGI. The chain's CDR3 is CASSHSGTLNEKLFF. The CDR3 DNA reads TGTGCCAGCAGTCACTCCGGGACCTTAAATGAAAAACTGTTTTTT.

This clonotype has a count of ten or more. The chain couples TRBV27 to TRBJ2-5, with TRBD2 as a possible D gene (5 bases). The length of the CDR3 is 13 residues. Germline V lookup: CDR1 MNHEY, CDR2 SMNVEV (reference sequence). V was trimmed by 6 bases and J by 5 bases, leaving 13 bases between them. The CDR3 bases are TGTGCCAGCAGCTTCTCTGGGGAGGAGACCCAGTACTTC. Translated, it gives CASSFSGEETQYF.

The chain combines TRBV20-1 with TRBJ2-5; possibly TRBD1 for D (6 bases). Trimming pared 1 base from V and 1 base from J, leaving 7 bases between. CDR1 DFQATT and CDR2 SNEGSKA come from the germline V gene (reference sequence). This CDR3 is 13 amino acids long. This CDR3 is CSARVDSQETQYF. The DNA of the CDR3 is TGCAGTGCTAGAGTGGACAGCCAAGAGACCCAGTACTTC.